This T cell receptor beta chain emerged from a study of regulatory T cells in long-lasting Graves disease. V lost 1 base to trimming and J lost 8 bases, with 9 bases between them. The CDR3 has 13 residues. Germline CDR1 and CDR2: MGHRA and YSYEKL. Relying on iRepertoire HTBI primers and Arm-PCR of CDR3 regions, the team built TCR beta libraries. In the original analysis: Spanning all samples, the identified segments comprised around 60 TRBV and approximately 15 TRBJ. In TCRdb, the multiplex PCR reads were re-called with MiXCR into one record per CDR3 protein. TCRdb, rather than the study authors, made the V and J calls. The repertoire holds roughly 400,000 distinct CDR3 sequences, with more than 20% as singletons. The time point denotes: persistent/refractory GD, antithyroid drugs over 5 years with positive TRAb. PBMC RNA served as the TCR library source. Graves' disease diagnoses used American Thyroid Association guidelines. All patients originated from an endocrinology department located in Xi'an, China.

At least ten counts were recorded for this clonotype. The antigen remains undetermined. The study, taken as a whole, reports: Persistent disease samples used TRBV28, TRBJ1-2 and TRBJ2-5 preferentially.

This TCR was sampled from a female donor with Graves disease. The rearrangement joins TRBV4-1 to TRBJ2-4; tentative D call: TRBD2 (5 bases). The source was peripheral blood mononuclear cells (PBMCs), collected when the disease was refractory, from a patient treated with antithyroid drugs. The DNA for the CDR3 is TGCGCCAGCAGCCAAGTCGACGGGGACATTCAGTACTTC. Protein product: CASSQVDGDIQYF.